This T cell receptor beta chain is drawn from a study of cytomegalovirus exposure and HLA in healthy donors. Study at large: For the approximately 410 genotyped donors, 81% fell within the Caucasian-associated ancestry cluster.

60 Vbeta and 13 Jbeta primers were used in PCR. This table comes from immunoSEQ multiplex PCR, and its TCRdb copy is limited to in-frame clones, with some not included. The sample gives about 140,000 clones, 61% of which show up once; approximately 1.7% is in the top ten. This receptor was taken from a male donor in good health and CMV-seronegative. Source material: PBMCs.

CDR3 region: CASSFVASGENEQFF. The CDR3 DNA reads TGTGCCAGCAGCTTCGTGGCTAGCGGGGAAAATGAGCAGTTCTTC. V and J are TRBV7-2 and TRBJ2-1; 9 positions agree with TRBD2. With 3 bases clipped from V and 7 bases from J, the junction kept 7 bases outside the gene matches. Germline assignment: CDR1 SGHTA and CDR2 FQGNSA. There are 15 residues in the CDR3.